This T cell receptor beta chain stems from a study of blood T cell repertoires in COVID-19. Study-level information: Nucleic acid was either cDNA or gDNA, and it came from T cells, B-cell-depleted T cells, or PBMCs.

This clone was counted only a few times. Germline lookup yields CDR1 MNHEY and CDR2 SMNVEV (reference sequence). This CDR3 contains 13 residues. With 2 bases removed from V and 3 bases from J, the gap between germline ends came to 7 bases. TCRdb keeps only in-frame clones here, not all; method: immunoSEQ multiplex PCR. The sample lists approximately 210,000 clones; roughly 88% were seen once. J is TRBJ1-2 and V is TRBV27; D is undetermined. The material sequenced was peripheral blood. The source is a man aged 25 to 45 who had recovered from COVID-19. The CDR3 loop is CASSLNTYYGYTF. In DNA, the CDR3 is TGTGCCAGCAGTTTAAACACCTACTATGGCTACACCTTC.